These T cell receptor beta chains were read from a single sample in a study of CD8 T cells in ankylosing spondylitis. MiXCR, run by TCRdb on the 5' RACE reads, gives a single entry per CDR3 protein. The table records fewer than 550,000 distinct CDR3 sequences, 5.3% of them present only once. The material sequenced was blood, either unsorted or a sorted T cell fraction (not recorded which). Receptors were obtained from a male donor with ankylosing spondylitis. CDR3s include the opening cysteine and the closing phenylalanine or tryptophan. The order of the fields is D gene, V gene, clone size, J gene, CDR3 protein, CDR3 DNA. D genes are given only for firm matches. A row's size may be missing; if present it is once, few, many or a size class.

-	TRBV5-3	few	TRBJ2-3	CARSLSGTLTDTQYF	TGTGCCAGAAGCTTGTCCGGGACATTGACAGATACGCAGTATTTT
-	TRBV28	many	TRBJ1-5	CASSLRRQGNQPQHF	TGTGCCAGCAGTTTAAGGCGTCAGGGCAATCAGCCCCAGCATTTT
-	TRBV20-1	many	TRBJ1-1	CRALKGENTEAFF	TGCAGGGCTCTGAAGGGGGAGAACACTGAAGCTTTCTTT
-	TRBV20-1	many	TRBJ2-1	CSARERPGKSDEQFF	TGCAGTGCTAGAGAAAGGCCAGGAAAATCCGATGAGCAGTTCTTC
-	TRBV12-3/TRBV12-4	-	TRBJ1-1	CASRLDRLTTEAFF	TGTGCCAGCAGATTAGACAGGCTGACCACTGAAGCTTTCTTT
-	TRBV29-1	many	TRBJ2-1	CSDAGLSSYNEQFF	TGCAGCGACGCGGGCCTGAGCTCCTACAATGAGCAGTTCTTC
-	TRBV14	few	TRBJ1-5	CASSLMNQPQHF	TGTGCCAGCAGCCTCATGAATCAGCCCCAGCATTTT
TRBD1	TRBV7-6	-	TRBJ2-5	CASSPLGDRQETQYF	TGTGCCAGCAGCCCCTTGGGGGACAGACAAGAGACCCAGTACTTC
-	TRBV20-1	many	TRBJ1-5	CSAPRSGGWPQHF	TGCAGTGCGCCCCGATCGGGAGGCTGGCCCCAGCATTTT
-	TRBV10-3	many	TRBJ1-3	CAIRSTTVTRGNTIYF	TGTGCCATCAGAAGTACTACGGTTACACGCGGAAACACCATATATTTT
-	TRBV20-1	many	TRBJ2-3	CSARDGGRHTDTQYF	TGCAGTGCTAGAGATGGGGGGCGCCACACAGATACGCAGTATTTT
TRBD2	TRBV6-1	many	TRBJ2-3	CASRTPSGGRHAHTQYF	TGTGCCAGCAGGACCCCGAGCGGGGGGCGACATGCTCATACGCAGTATTTT
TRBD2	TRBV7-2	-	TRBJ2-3	CASSQRLAGGLLAQYF	TGTGCCAGCAGCCAGAGACTAGCGGGAGGCCTTCTTGCGCAGTATTTT
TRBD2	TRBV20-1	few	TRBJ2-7	CSARAPTSGEQYF	TGCAGTGCTAGGGCCCCGACTAGCGGCGAGCAGTACTTC
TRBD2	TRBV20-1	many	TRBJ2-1	CSARDRGVQTSPRQFF	TGCAGTGCTAGAGATCGGGGGGTTCAGACTAGTCCGCGGCAGTTCTTC
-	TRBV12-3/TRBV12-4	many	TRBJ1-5	CASSSGEVVIKPQHF	TGTGCCAGCAGTTCCGGGGAGGTCGTGATCAAGCCCCAGCATTTT
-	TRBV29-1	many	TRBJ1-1	CSAAGYEATEAFF	TGCAGCGCCGCGGGGTACGAAGCCACTGAAGCTTTCTTT
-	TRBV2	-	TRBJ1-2	CASQVAGYGYTF	TGTGCCAGCCAGGTCGCGGGGTATGGCTACACCTTC
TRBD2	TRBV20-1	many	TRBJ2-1	CSARDLREGYNEQFF	TGCAGTGCTAGAGATCTGCGGGAGGGGTACAATGAGCAGTTCTTC
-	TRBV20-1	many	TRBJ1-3	CSAPDGHSGNTIYF	TGCAGTGCTCCGGACGGTCACTCTGGAAACACCATATATTTT
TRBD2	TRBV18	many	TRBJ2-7	CASSPLGTSGNEQYF	TGTGCCAGCTCACCTCTCGGGACTAGCGGGAACGAGCAGTACTTC
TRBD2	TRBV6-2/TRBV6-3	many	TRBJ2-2	CASSLGTSPRTGELFF	TGTGCCAGCAGTCTCGGGACTAGCCCGAGGACCGGGGAGCTGTTTTTT
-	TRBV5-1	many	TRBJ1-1	CASSSYLNTEAFF	TGCGCCAGCAGCTCCTACTTGAACACTGAAGCTTTCTTT
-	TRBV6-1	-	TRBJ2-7	CASSEAPSYEQYF	TGTGCCAGCAGTGAAGCACCATCCTACGAGCAGTACTTC
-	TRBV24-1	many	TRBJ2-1	CATSDRKYEQFF	TGTGCCACCAGTGATCGTAAATATGAGCAGTTCTTC
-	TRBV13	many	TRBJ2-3	CASSSYSGGTDTQYF	TGTGCCAGCAGCTCATACTCAGGGGGCACAGATACGCAGTATTTT
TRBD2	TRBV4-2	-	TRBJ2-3	CASRGGGAHYSTDTQYF	TGTGCCAGCAGAGGCGGGGGGGCCCATTATAGCACAGATACGCAGTATTTT
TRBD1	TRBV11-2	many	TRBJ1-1	CASSGWDRRALMNTEAFF	TGTGCCAGCAGCGGTTGGGACAGGAGGGCGTTGATGAACACTGAAGCTTTCTTT
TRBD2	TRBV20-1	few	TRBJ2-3	CSAARGSGTTDTQYF	TGCAGTGCAGCTCGTGGTAGCGGGACCACAGATACGCAGTATTTT
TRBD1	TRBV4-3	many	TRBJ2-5	CASSQADRGLETQYF	TGCGCCAGCAGCCAAGCCGACAGGGGGTTAGAGACCCAGTACTTC
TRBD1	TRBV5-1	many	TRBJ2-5	CASSLFRTGGQETQYF	TGCGCCAGCAGCTTGTTTAGGACAGGGGGCCAAGAGACCCAGTACTTC
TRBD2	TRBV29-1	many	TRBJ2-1	CSVVGGGGDNEQFF	TGCAGCGTTGTGGGGGGGGGTGGAGACAATGAGCAGTTCTTC
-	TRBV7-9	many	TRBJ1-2	CASSYDSYYGYTF	TGTGCCAGCAGCTACGACAGTTACTATGGCTACACCTTC
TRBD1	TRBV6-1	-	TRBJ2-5	CASRVTGAQETQYF	TGTGCCAGCAGAGTGACAGGGGCCCAAGAGACCCAGTACTTC
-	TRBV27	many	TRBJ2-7	CASSTPGEGGSSYEQYF	TGTGCCAGCAGTACGCCAGGGGAGGGAGGCAGCTCCTACGAGCAGTACTTC
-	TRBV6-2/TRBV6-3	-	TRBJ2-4	CASSYFLGQPPRGNIQYF	TGTGCCAGCAGTTACTTTCTCGGACAGCCCCCGAGGGGAAACATTCAGTACTTC
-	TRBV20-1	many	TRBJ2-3	CSARNSGTDTQYF	TGCAGTGCTAGAAACAGCGGCACAGATACGCAGTATTTT
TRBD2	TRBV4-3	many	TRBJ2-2	CASSPGTAGDTGELFF	TGCGCCAGCAGCCCAGGGACCGCGGGGGACACCGGGGAGCTGTTTTTT
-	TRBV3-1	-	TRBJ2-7	CASSQDLTPGDEQYF	TGTGCCAGCAGCCAAGATCTCACCCCCGGGGACGAGCAGTACTTC
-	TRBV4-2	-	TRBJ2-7	CASSQDSVDYEQYF	TGTGCCAGCAGCCAGGACAGTGTAGACTACGAGCAGTACTTC
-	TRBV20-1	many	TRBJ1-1	CSANAGWGNTEAFF	TGCAGTGCTAACGCAGGTTGGGGGAACACTGAAGCTTTCTTT
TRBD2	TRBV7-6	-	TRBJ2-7	CASSLAGSSGSPYEQYF	TGTGCCAGCAGCTTAGCGGGGTCTAGCGGGAGCCCCTACGAGCAGTACTTC
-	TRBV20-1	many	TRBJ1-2	CSAPDRSNYGYTF	TGCAGTGCCCCGGACCGCTCTAACTATGGCTACACCTTC
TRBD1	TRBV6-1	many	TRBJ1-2	CASSRGTAKGYTF	TGTGCCAGCAGTCGCGGGACAGCAAAGGGCTACACCTTC
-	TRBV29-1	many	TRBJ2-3	CSVSGAGSTDTQYF	TGCAGCGTTTCAGGGGCGGGTAGCACAGATACGCAGTATTTT
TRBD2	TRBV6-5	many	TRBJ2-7	CASSYRQREGYEQYF	TGTGCCAGCAGTTACCGCCAGCGGGAGGGATACGAGCAGTACTTC
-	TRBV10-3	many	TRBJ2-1	CAIRAGTDYNEQFF	TGTGCCATCAGAGCGGGTACCGACTACAATGAGCAGTTCTTC
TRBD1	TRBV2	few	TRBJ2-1	CASSTDRGGYNEQFF	TGTGCCAGCAGTACCGACAGGGGCGGTTACAATGAGCAGTTCTTC
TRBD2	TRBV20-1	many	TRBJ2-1	CSASRLATVRQFF	TGCAGTGCCTCCCGACTAGCAACGGTTCGGCAGTTCTTC
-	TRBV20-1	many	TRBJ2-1	CSASLTSRGMDEQFF	TGCAGTGCTAGTTTAACGTCACGCGGGATGGATGAGCAGTTCTTC
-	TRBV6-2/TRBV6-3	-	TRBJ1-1	CASMIGGGGTEAFF	TGTGCCAGCATGATAGGGGGAGGTGGCACTGAAGCTTTCTTT
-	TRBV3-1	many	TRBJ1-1	CASSQVTDSRAFF	TGTGCCAGCAGCCAAGTTACTGACAGCCGGGCTTTCTTT
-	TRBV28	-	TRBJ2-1	CASAPREGEQFF	TGTGCCAGCGCGCCAAGGGAAGGTGAGCAGTTCTTC
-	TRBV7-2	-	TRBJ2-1	CASSLVYLREQFF	TGTGCCAGCAGCTTAGTTTATTTACGGGAGCAGTTCTTC
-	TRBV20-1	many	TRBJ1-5	CSAKASFDNQPQHF	TGCAGTGCAAAGGCATCGTTCGACAATCAGCCCCAGCATTTT